The clone carrying this T cell receptor beta chain appeared once. Its cognate antigen is unknown. These data come from a study of OX40 agonist ivuxolimab in advanced cancers. Across the whole study: Antecedent anti-PD-1, anti-PD-L1 or anti-CTLA-4 therapy was permissible, with roughly 36% having received some.

Study-level results: There were, on average, more expanded clones in CD8+ T cells than in CD4+. Circulating CD4+ and CD8+ T cells showed clonal expansion by week 6 at 0.1 to 3.0 mg/kg. The authors also found low normalized T-cell clonal expansion in some nonresponders.

TCRdb's copy holds only in-frame clones and misses some; the assay was immunoSEQ multiplex PCR. The sample carries about 12,000 clones, around nine tenths recorded once. V gave up 1 base and J gave up 1 base, with 15 bases separating them. CDR1 SGHVS and CDR2 FNYEAQ come from the germline V gene. The CDR3 length is 17 residues. Sequencing was performed on CD4+ or CD8+ T cells sorted from blood, taken in a trial of the OX40 agonist ivuxolimab. V and J are TRBV7-6 and TRBJ2-3; maybe TRBD2 (7 bases). The origin of this receptor is an adult with an advanced solid tumor such as melanoma, head and neck, liver or kidney cancer. CDR3 in DNA: TGTGCCAGCAGCTTAGATGGCGGGGGCGGAGGCACAGATACGCAGTATTTT. Its translation is CASSLDGGGGGTDTQYF.